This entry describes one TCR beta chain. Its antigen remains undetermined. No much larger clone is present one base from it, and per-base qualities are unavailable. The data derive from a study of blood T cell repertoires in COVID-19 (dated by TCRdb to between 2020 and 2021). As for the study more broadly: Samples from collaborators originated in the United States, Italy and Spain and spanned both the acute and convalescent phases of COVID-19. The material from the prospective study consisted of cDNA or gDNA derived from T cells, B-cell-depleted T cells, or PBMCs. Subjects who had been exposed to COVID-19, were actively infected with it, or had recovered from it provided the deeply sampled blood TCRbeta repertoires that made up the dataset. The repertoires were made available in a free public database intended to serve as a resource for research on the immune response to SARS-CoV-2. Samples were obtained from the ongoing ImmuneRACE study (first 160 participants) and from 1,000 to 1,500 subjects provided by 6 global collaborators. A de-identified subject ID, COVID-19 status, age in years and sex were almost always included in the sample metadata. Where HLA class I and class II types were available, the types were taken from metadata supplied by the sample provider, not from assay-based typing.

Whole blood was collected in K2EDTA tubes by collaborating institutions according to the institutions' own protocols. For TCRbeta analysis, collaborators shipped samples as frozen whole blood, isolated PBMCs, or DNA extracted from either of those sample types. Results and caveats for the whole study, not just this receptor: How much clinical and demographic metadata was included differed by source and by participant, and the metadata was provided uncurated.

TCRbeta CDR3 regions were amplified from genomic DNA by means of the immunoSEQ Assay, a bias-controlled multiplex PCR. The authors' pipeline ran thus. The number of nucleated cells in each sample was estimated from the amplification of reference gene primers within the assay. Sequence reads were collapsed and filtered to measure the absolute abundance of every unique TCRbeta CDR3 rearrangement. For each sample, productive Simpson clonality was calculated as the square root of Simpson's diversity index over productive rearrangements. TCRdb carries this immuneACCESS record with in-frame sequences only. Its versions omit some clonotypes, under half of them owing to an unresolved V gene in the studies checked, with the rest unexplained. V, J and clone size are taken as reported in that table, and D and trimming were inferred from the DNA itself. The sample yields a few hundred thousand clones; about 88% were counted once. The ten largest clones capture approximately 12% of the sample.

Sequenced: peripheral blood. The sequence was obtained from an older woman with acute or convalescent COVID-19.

CDR3 sequence: CASREGTPATQYF. The nucleotide sequence is given as TGTGCCAGCAGGGAGGGGACTCCGGCTACGCAGTATTTT. The chain is made from TRBV2 and TRBJ2-3; TRBD2 might be the D gene, on 6 matching bases. CDR1 is given as SNHLY and CDR2 as FYNNEI, both from the germline V gene. The germline ends are 15 bases apart after V is trimmed by 6 bases and J by 8 bases. Measured from the cysteine to the phenylalanine, the CDR3 is 13 residues long. Of all the DNA, just the CDR3 is kept, 39 bases in frame from base 1.